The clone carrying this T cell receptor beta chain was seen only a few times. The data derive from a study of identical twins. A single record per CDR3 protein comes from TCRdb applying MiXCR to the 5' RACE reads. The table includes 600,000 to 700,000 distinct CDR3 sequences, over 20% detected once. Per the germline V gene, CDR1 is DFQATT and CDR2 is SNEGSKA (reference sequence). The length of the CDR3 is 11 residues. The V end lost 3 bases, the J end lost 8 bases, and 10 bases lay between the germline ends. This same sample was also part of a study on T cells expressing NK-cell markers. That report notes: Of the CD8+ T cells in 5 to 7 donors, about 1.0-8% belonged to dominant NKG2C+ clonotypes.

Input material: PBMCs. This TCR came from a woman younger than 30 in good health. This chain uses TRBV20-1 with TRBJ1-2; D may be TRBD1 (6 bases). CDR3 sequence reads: CSASRGEGYTF. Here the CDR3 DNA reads TGCAGTGCTAGTAGGGGGGAAGGCTACACCTTC.